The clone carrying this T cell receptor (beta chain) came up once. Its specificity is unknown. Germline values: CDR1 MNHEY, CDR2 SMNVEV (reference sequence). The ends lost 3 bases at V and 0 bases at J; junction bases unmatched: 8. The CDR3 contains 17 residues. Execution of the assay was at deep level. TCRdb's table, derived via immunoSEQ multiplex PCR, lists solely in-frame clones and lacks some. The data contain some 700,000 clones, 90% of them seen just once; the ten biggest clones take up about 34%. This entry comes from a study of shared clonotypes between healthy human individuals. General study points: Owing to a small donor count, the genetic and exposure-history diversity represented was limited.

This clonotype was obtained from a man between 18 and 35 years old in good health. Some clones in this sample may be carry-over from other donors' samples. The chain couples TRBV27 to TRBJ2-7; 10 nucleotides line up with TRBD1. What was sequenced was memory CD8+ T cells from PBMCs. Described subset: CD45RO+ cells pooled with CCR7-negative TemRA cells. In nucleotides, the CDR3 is TGTGCCAGCAGTTTGGTGGGACAGGGGCCCTCCTCCTACGAGCAGTACTTC. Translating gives CASSLVGQGPSSYEQYF.